This is a list of T cell receptor beta chains from one sample in a study of T-cell memory formation after mild COVID-19. TCRdb re-analysed the 5' RACE reads in MiXCR, keeping a single row per CDR3 protein. The data contain approximately 440,000 distinct CDR3 sequences, approximately 20% of them singletons. Sample: PBMCs or a T cell subset sorted from them (not recorded which). Every receptor here comes from an adult woman who had mild COVID-19 (a few samples of this study predate the infection). Cell type and time point are not known. CDR3s include the opening cysteine and the closing phenylalanine or tryptophan. Fields, in order: V gene, clone size, J gene, D gene, CDR3 protein, CDR3 DNA. D genes are given only for firm matches. Expanded clones are given a class, and other clones once, few, many or no size at all.

TRBV5-1	NA	TRBJ2-4	NA	CASSLDGNIQYF	TGCGCCAGCAGCTTGGACGGAAACATTCAGTACTTC
TRBV13	NA	TRBJ1-4	NA	CASSLRRGELFF	TGTGCCAGCAGCTTAAGGAGGGGGGAACTGTTTTTT
TRBV20-1	once	TRBJ1-2	TRBD1	CSARPTGRNYGYTF	TGCAGTGCTAGACCGACAGGGCGAAACTATGGCTACACCTTC
TRBV7-2	NA	TRBJ2-2	NA	CASSLLLTGELFF	TGTGCCAGCAGCTTACTCCTCACCGGGGAGCTGTTTTTT
TRBV5-6	NA	TRBJ2-1	NA	CASSLGAGVNEQFF	TGTGCCAGCAGCTTGGGTGCAGGGGTCAATGAGCAGTTCTTC
TRBV5-1	NA	TRBJ2-3	TRBD1	CASSLEGTGAVDTQYF	TGCGCCAGCAGCTTGGAGGGGACAGGGGCCGTAGATACGCAGTATTTT
TRBV28	NA	TRBJ2-7	NA	CASSLPVSAEQYF	TGTGCCAGCAGCCTCCCCGTGAGTGCCGAGCAGTACTTC
TRBV7-2	few	TRBJ1-1	NA	CASSLGVIANTEAFF	TGTGCCAGCAGCTTAGGAGTTATAGCGAACACTGAAGCTTTCTTT
TRBV5-1	few	TRBJ2-7	NA	CASSLASGAYEQYF	TGCGCCAGCAGCTTGGCTTCAGGGGCCTACGAGCAGTACTTC
TRBV2	few	TRBJ2-2	TRBD2	CASMTGGTRLNTGELFF	TGTGCCAGCATGACGGGAGGGACCAGGTTGAACACCGGGGAGCTGTTTTTT
TRBV4-2	few	TRBJ2-7	TRBD2	CASSPRAGSSYEQYF	TGTGCCAGCAGCCCTCGAGCGGGGAGCTCCTACGAGCAGTACTTC
TRBV5-1	few	TRBJ1-6	NA	CASSSQTNSPLHF	TGCGCCAGCAGCTCCCAGACCAATTCACCCCTCCACTTT
TRBV7-9	few	TRBJ2-7	NA	CASSELAYEQYF	TGTGCCAGCAGCGAACTCGCCTACGAGCAGTACTTC
TRBV6-5	NA	TRBJ1-1	NA	CASITVGGAAFF	TGTGCCAGCATCACGGTGGGGGGCGCGGCTTTCTTT
TRBV7-2	few	TRBJ2-3	TRBD2	CASSLVSGRVSTDTQYF	TGTGCCAGCAGCTTAGTTAGCGGGAGGGTAAGCACAGATACGCAGTATTTT
TRBV3-1	NA	TRBJ1-2	NA	CASSPDTNYGYTF	TGTGCCAGCAGCCCTGACACTAACTATGGCTACACCTTC
TRBV7-8	NA	TRBJ1-2	TRBD1	CASSLEGADGYTF	TGTGCCAGCAGCTTAGAGGGGGCTGATGGCTACACCTTC